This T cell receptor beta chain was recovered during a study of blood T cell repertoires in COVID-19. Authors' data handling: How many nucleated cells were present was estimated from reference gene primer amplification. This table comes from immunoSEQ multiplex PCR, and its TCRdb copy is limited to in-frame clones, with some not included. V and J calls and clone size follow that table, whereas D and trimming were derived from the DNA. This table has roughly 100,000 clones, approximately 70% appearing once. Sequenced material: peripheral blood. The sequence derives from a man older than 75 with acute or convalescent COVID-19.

The chain's CDR3 is CASSPRDLNYGYTF. DNA for the CDR3: TGCGCCAGCAGCCCCAGGGATCTGAACTATGGCTACACCTTC. V usage is TRBV5-1 and J usage is TRBJ1-2; D may be TRBD1 (5 bases). Trimming removed 4 bases from V and 2 bases from J, with 12 bases in between. This CDR3 is 14 amino acids long. CDR1 and CDR2 (germline): SGHRS, YFSETQ.